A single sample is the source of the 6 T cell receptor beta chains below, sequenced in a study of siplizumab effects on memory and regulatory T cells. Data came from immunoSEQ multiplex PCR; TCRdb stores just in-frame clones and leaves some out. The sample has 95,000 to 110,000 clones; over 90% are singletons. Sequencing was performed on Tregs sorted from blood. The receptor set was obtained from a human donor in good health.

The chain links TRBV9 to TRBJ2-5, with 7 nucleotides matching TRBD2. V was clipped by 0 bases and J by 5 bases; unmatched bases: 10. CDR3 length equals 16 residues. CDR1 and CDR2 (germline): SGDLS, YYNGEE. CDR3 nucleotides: TGTGCCAGCAGCGTAGTGTCTAGCGGAGGTAAGGAGACCCAGTACTTC. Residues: CASSVVSSGGKETQYF. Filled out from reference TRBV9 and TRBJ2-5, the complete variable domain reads DSGVTQTPKHLITATGQRVTLRCSPRSGDLSVYWYQQSLDQGLQFLIQYYNGEERAKGNILERFSAQQFPDLHSELNLSSLELGDSALYFCASSVVSSGGKETQYFGPGTRLLVL.

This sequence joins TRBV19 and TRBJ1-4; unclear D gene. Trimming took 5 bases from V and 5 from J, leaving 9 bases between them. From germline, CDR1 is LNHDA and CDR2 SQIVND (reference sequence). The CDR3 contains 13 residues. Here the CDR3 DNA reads TGTGCCAGTAGTCGGACGGGGAATGAAAAACTGTTTTTT. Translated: CASSRTGNEKLFF.

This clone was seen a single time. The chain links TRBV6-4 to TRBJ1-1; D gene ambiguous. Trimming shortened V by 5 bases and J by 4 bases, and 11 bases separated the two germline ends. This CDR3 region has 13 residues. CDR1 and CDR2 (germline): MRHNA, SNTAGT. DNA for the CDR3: TGTGCCAGCAGTCGTAGCGTCGGCACTGAAGCTTTCTTT. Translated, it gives CASSRSVGTEAFF.

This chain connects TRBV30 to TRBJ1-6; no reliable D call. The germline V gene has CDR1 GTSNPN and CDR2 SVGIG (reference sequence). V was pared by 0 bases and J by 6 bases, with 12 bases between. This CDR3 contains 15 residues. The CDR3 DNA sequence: TGTGCCTGGAGTGTACCCCCAGGCCTTAATTCACCCCTCCACTTT. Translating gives CAWSVPPGLNSPLHF. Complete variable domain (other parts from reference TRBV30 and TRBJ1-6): SQTIHQWPATLVQPVGSPLSLECTVEGTSNPNLYWYRQAAGRGLQLLFYSVGIGQISSEVPQNLSASRPQDRQFILSSKKLLLSDSGFYLCAWSVPPGLNSPLHFGNGTRLTVT.

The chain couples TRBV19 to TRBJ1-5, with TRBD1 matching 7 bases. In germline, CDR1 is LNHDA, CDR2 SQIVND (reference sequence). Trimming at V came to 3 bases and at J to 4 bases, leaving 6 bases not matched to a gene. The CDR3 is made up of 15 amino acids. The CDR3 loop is CASSIGNRGNQPQHF. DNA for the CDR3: TGTGCCAGTAGTATCGGCAACAGGGGAAATCAGCCCCAGCATTTT.

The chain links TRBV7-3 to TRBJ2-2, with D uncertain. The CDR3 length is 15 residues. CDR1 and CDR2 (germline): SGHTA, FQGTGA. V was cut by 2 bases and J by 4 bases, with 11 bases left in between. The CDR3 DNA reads TGTGCCAGCAGCTTAGGGGTCTCTGGCACCGGGGAGCTGTTTTTT. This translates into CASSLGVSGTGELFF.